This T cell receptor beta chain appears in the sequencing data of a study of T cells after somatic rescue of genetic block. Profiled with immunoSEQ multiplex PCR; TCRdb holds only in-frame clones, not every one. The sample includes 14,000 to 15,000 clones, about 70% of them seen just once. Germline V lookup: CDR1 SGHDN, CDR2 FVKESK. There are 17 residues in the CDR3. V dropped 4 bases and J dropped 8; count of bases not matched to a gene: 18. The sequenced sample consisted of peripheral blood mononuclear cells (PBMCs). The chain has TRBV14 and TRBJ1-2; TRBD1 matches at 8 bases. The source is a boy between 10 and 17 years old. CDR3 region: CASSPGTGAPLRGGYTF. The CDR3 coding sequence is TGTGCCAGCAGCCCTGGGACAGGCGCACCCCTCCGGGGCGGCTACACCTTC.